This T cell receptor beta chain was recovered during a study of T cell changes during pregnancy in multiple sclerosis. The CDR3 is 13 residues long. CDR1 and CDR2 (germline): LNHDA, SQIVND (reference sequence). With V trimmed by 7 bases and J by 7 bases, 5 bases remained unmatched. Profiled with immunoSEQ multiplex PCR; TCRdb holds only in-frame clones, not every one. The sample includes about 32,000 clones, approximately 89% of them seen just once. This TCR derives from a female donor with multiple sclerosis, enrolled in a pregnancy study. V usage is TRBV19 and J usage is TRBJ2-1; 9 positions match TRBD1. The starting material was CD8+ T cells from peripheral blood mononuclear cells, obtained in the first trimester of pregnancy. DNA of the CDR3: TGTGCCAGTACATGGACAGGGGCTAATGAGCAGTTCTTC. It specifies CASTWTGANEQFF.